This section outlines one T cell receptor (beta chain) sequence together with its context. The antigen is unknown. The data were taken from a study of T cell responses to AZD1222 COVID-19 vaccine. Study-level points and caveats: Seropositive status at baseline applied to only six AZD1222 recipients. Within unmutated variant regions lay the reported targets of nearly half of spike-specific TCRs. Repertoire collection took place solely once the T cell response had peaked. In a largely white British group with more females than males, clonal diversity was possibly underestimated.

The assay was immunoSEQ multiplex PCR, and TCRdb's table has in-frame clones only and misses some. The repertoire holds about 120,000 clones, about 90% seen once, with around 1.7% in the top ten. This TCR came from an adult in good health. Sequences were derived from peripheral blood, sampled on day 0 of AZD1222 vaccination.

The CDR3 protein is CASSLLVTNYGYTF. The CDR3 coding sequence is TGTGCCAGCAGCTTATTGGTTACTAACTATGGCTACACCTTC. The chain employs TRBV7-2 and TRBJ1-2; D ambiguous. Germline CDR1 SGHTA, CDR2 FQGNSA. This CDR3 region has 14 residues. The V and J ends lost 2 bases and 0 bases respectively, with 7 bases between them.